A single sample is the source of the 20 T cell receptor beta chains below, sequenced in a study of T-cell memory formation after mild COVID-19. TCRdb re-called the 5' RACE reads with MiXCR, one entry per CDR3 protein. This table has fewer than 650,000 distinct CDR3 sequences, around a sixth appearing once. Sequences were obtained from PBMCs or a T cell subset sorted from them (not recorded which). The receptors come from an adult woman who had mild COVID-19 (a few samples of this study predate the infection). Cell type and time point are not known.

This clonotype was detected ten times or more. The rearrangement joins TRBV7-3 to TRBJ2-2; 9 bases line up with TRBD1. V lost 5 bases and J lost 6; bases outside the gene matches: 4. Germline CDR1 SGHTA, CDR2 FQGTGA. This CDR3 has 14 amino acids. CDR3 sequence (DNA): TGTGCCAGCAGCCTCGGGACAGGGTCCGGGGAGCTGTTTTTT. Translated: CASSLGTGSGELFF.

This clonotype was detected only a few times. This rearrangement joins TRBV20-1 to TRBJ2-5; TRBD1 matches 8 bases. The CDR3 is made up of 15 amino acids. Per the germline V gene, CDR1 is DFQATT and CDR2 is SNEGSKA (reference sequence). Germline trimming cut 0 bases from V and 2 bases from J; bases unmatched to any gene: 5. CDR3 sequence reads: CSARDPRTGQETQYF. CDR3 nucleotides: TGCAGTGCTAGAGATCCAAGGACAGGGCAAGAGACCCAGTACTTC.

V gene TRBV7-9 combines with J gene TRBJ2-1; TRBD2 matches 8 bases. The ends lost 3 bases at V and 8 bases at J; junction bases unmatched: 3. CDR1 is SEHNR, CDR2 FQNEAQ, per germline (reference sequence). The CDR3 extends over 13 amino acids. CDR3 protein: CASSFWTSHEQFF. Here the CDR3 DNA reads TGTGCCAGCAGCTTCTGGACTAGCCATGAGCAGTTCTTC.

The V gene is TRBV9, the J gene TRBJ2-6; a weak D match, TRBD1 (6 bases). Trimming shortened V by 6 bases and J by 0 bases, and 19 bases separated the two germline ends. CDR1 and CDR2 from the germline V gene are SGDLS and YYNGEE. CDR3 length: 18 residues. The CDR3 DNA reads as TGTGCCAGCACCCCATCCGGGACACCAAACTCTGGGGCCAACGTCCTGACTTTC. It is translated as CASTPSGTPNSGANVLTF.

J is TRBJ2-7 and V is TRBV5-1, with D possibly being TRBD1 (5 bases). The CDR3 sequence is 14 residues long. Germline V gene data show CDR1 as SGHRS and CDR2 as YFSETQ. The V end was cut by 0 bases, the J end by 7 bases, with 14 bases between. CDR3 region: CASSLAGPGREQYF. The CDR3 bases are TGCGCCAGCAGCTTGGCAGGGCCCGGCCGAGAGCAGTACTTC.

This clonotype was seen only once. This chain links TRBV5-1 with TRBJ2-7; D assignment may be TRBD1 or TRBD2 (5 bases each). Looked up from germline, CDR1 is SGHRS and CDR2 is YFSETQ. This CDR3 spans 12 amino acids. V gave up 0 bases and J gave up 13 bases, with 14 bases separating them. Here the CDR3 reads CASSLDEGSDYF. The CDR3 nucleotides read TGCGCCAGCAGCTTGGATGAGGGGTCGGATTACTTC.

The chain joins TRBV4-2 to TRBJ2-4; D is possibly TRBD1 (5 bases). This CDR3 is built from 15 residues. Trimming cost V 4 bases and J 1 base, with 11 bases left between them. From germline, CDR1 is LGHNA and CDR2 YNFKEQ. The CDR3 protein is CASSPVTAAKNIQYF. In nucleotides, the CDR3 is TGTGCCAGCAGCCCCGTGACAGCCGCCAAAAACATTCAGTACTTC.

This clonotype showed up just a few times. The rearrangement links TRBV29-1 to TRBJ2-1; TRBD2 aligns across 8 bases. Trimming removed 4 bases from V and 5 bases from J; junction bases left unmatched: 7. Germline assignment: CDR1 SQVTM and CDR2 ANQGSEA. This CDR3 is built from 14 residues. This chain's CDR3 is CSVAPAGENNEQFF. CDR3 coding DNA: TGCAGCGTTGCCCCAGCGGGAGAGAACAATGAGCAGTTCTTC.

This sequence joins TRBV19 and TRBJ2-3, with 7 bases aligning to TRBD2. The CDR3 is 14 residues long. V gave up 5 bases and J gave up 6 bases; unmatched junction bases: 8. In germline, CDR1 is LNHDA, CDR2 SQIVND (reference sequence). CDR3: CASSLSGVGDTQYF. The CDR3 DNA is TGTGCCAGTAGTCTGAGCGGGGTAGGGGATACGCAGTATTTT.

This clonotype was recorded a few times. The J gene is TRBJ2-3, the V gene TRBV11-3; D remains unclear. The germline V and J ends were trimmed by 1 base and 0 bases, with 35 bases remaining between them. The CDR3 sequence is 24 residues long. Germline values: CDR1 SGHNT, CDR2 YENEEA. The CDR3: CASSLGLPRRLGSRLELSTDTQYF. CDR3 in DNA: TGTGCCAGCAGCTTAGGCCTCCCTAGGAGATTAGGATCACGGTTGGAGTTAAGCACAGATACGCAGTATTTT.

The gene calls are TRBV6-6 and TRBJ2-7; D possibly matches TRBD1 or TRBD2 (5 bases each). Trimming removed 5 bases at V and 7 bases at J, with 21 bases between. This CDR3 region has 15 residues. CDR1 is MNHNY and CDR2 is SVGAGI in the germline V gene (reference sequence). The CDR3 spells CASSPPWGKTGEQYF. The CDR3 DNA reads TGTGCCAGCAGTCCCCCCTGGGGGAAGACTGGGGAGCAGTACTTC.

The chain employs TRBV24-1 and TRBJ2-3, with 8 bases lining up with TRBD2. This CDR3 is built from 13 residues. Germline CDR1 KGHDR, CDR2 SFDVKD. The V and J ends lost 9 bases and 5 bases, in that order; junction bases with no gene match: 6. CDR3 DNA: TGTGCCACCGGAGGACTAGCTAGAGATACGCAGTATTTT. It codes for CATGGLARDTQYF.

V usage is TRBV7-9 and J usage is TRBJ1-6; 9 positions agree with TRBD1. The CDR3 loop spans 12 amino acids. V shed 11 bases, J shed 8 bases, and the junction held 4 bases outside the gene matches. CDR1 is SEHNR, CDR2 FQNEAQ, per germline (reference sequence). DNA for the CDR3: TGTGCCGGAGGGACAGGGTATTCACCCCTCCACTTT. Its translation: CAGGTGYSPLHF.

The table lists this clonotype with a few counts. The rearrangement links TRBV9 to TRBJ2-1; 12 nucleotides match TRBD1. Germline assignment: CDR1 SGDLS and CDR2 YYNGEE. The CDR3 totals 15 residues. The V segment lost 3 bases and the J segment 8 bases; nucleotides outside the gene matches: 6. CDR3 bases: TGTGCCAGCAGCGCATCTGGGACAGGGGGCTATGAGCAGTTCTTC. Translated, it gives CASSASGTGGYEQFF.

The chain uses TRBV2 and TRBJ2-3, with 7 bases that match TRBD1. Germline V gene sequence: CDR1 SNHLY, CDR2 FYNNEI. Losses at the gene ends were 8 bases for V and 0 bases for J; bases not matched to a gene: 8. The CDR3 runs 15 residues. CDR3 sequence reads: CASGGQATSTDTQYF. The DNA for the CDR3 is TGTGCCAGCGGCGGACAGGCAACTAGCACAGATACGCAGTATTTT.

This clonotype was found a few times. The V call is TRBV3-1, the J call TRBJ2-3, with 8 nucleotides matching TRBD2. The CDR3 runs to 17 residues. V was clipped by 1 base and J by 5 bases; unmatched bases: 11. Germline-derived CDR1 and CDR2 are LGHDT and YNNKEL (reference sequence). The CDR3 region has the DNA TGTGCCAGCAGCCAAGCTCAAAGCGGGGGATCTTTAGATACGCAGTATTTT. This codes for CASSQAQSGGSLDTQYF.

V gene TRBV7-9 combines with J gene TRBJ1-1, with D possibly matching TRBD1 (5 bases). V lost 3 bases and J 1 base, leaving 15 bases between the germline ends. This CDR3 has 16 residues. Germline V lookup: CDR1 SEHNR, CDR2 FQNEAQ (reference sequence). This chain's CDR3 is CASSFPRAEANTEAFF. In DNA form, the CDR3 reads TGTGCCAGCAGCTTCCCCAGGGCTGAGGCGAACACTGAAGCTTTCTTT.

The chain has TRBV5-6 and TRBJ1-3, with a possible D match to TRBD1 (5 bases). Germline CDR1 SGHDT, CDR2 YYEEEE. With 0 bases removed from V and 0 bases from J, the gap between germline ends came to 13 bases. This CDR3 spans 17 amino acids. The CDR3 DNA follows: TGTGCCAGCAGCTTGGGTGCAGGGCCTCACTCTGGAAACACCATATATTTT. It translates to CASSLGAGPHSGNTIYF.

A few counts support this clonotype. The CDR3 region is CATGVLAGPYEQYF. Written as DNA, the CDR3 is TGTGCCACAGGGGTATTAGCGGGACCCTACGAGCAGTACTTC. The rearrangement links TRBV11-2 to TRBJ2-7; 8 bases are shared with TRBD2. The J segment lost 2 bases and the V segment lost 10 bases, leaving 10 bases of the junction unmatched. The CDR3 consists of 14 residues. The V gene's germline CDR1 is SGHAT and CDR2 FQNNGV.

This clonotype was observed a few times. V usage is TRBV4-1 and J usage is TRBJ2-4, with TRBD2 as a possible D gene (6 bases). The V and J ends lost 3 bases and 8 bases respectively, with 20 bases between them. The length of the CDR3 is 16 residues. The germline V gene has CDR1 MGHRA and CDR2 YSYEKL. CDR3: CASSQETGDSEDIQYF. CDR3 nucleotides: TGCGCCAGCAGCCAGGAGACGGGAGACAGTGAGGACATTCAGTACTTC.